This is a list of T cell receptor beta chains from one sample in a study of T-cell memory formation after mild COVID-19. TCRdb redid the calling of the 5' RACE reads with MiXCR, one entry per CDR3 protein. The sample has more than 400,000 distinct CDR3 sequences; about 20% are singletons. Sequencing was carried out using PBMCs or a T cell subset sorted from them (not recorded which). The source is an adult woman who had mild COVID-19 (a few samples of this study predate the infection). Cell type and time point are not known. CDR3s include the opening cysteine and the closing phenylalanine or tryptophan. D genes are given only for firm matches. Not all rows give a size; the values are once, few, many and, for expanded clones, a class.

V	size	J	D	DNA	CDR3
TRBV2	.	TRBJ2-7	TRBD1	TGTGCCAGCACCACAAGTACAGGGGCCGTCTACGAGCAGTACTTC	CASTTSTGAVYEQYF
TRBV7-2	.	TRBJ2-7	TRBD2	TGTGCCAGCAGCTTAGTAAGCGGGGGGGATGATTACGAGCAGTACTTC	CASSLVSGGDDYEQYF
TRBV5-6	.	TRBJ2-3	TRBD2	TGTGCCAGCAGCTTGAATAAACTAGCGGGAGACACAGATACGCAGTATTTT	CASSLNKLAGDTDTQYF
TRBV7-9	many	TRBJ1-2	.	TGTGCCAGCAGCCAGGACTTCTATGGCTACACCTTC	CASSQDFYGYTF
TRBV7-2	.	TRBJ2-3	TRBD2	TGTGCCAGCAGCTTAATGAGGGCCACTAGCGGGGGGACAGATACGCAGTATTTT	CASSLMRATSGGTDTQYF
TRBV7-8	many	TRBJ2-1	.	TGTGCCAGCAGCTTCCGGAATGAGCAGTTCTTC	CASSFRNEQFF
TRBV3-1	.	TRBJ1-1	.	TGTGCCAGCAGCCAAGGCGGGCAGCGCACTGAAGCTTTCTTT	CASSQGGQRTEAFF
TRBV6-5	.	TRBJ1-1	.	TGTGCCAGCAGTTACGGAGGGAGATTGAACACTGAAGCTTTCTTT	CASSYGGRLNTEAFF
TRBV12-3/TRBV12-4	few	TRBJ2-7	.	TGTGCCAGCAGTGACACCTCCTACGAGCAGTACTTC	CASSDTSYEQYF
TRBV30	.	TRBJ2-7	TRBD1	TGTGCCTGGAGTGGACAGGGGCCCTACGAGCAGTACTTC	CAWSGQGPYEQYF
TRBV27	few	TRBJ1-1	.	TGTGCCAGCAGTCCAAACCGCGGGTCTTTGGGTAATGGAGCTTTCTTT	CASSPNRGSLGNGAFF
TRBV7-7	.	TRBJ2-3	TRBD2	TGTGCCAGCAGCTTAGCCGGACTAGAAGCAGATACGCAGTATTTT	CASSLAGLEADTQYF
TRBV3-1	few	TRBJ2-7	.	TGTGCCAGCAGCCAAGATCCTCAACTTTCCTACGAGCAGTACTTC	CASSQDPQLSYEQYF
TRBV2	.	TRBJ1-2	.	TGTGCCAGCAGTGAAGCGCCCGGGGAGTCGATTGGCTACACCTTC	CASSEAPGESIGYTF
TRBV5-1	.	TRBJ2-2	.	TGCGCCAGCAGCTTGGCCGTCGGGGGGACAACCGGGGAGCTGTTTTTT	CASSLAVGGTTGELFF
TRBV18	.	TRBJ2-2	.	TGTGCCAGCTCACAGCGGATTACAGCAAACACCGGGGAGCTGTTTTTT	CASSQRITANTGELFF
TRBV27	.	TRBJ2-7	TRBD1	TGTGCCAGCAGTTACACTATCAGGGGGCTCTACGAGCAGTACTTC	CASSYTIRGLYEQYF
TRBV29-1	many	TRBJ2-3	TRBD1	TGCAGCGTTCAACTGGCGTCTAGGGGGCGTCTCACAGATACGCAGTATTTT	CSVQLASRGRLTDTQYF
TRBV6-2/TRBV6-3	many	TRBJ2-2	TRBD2	TGTGCCAGCAGTTTCTCCCCCCTAGCGGGAGAAACCGGGGAGCTGTTTTTT	CASSFSPLAGETGELFF
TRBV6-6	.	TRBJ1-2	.	TGTGCCAGCAGTTACTCAGGGAGCTATGGCTACACCTTC	CASSYSGSYGYTF
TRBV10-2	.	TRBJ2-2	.	TGCGCCAGCAAAGACGGACTTTACACCGGGGAGCTGTTTTTT	CASKDGLYTGELFF
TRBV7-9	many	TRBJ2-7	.	TGTGCCAGCAGCCACGGGACGGAGGACATCTACGAGCAGTACTTC	CASSHGTEDIYEQYF
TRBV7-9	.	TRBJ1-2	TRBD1	TGTGCCAGCACCAGGGACAGGTTCTATGGCTACACCTTC	CASTRDRFYGYTF
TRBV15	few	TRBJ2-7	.	TGTGCCACCAGCAGAGACCAGGGGGGGAAAAACTTC	CATSRDQGGKNF
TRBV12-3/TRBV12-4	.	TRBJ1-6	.	TGTGCCAGCAGGGAAGTCGGTTATTCACCCCTCCACTTT	CASREVGYSPLHF
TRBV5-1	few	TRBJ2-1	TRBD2	TGCGCCAGCAGCGGAAATCTAGCGGGTGGTGAGCAGTTCTTC	CASSGNLAGGEQFF
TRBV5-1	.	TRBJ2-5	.	TGCGCCAGCAGCCCGGGGTTCGGGCCCCCCCAAGAGACCCAGTACTTC	CASSPGFGPPQETQYF
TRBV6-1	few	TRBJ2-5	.	TGTGCCAGCATAGTACCATCCGGGGAGACCCAGTACTTC	CASIVPSGETQYF
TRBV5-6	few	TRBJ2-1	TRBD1	TGTGCCAGCAGCCACAGGGGACCCGAGCAGTTCTTC	CASSHRGPEQFF
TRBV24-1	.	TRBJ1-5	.	TGTGCCACCAGTGAGTCGTGGGGGCTGAATCAGCCCCAGCATTTT	CATSESWGLNQPQHF
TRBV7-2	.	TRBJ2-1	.	TGTGCCAGCAGCTTAGTGTCCGGGCGCACCTACAATGAGCAGTTCTTC	CASSLVSGRTYNEQFF
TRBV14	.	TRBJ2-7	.	TGTGCCAGCAGCCAAGGACGGCTGAACTCCTACGAGCAGTACTTC	CASSQGRLNSYEQYF
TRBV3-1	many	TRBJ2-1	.	TGTGCCAGCAGCCGCGCCCGATACGGTGAGCAGTTCTTC	CASSRARYGEQFF
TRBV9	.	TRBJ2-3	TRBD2	TGTGCCAGCAGCGCTCTAGCGGGGGTGATCACAGATACGCAGTATTTT	CASSALAGVITDTQYF
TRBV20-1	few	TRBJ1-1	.	TGCAGTGCTAGATCCTCCCTGTGGGCAGAAGCTTTCTTT	CSARSSLWAEAFF
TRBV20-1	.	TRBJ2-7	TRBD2	TGCAGTGCTCGGGGGACTAGCGGGTACGAGAAGTACTTC	CSARGTSGYEKYF
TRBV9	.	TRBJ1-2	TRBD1	TGTGCCAGCAGCGTAGAAACAGGGGGTAACTATGGCTACACCTTC	CASSVETGGNYGYTF
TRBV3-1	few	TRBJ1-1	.	TGTGCCAGCAGCCCCGTAGGGGGGGCCATGAACACTGAAGCTTTCTTT	CASSPVGGAMNTEAFF
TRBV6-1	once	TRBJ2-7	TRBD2	TGTGCCAGCAGTGAGACAAGCGGGGGAGCGGTGATTTACGAGCAGTACTTC	CASSETSGGAVIYEQYF
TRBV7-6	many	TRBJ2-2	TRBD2	TGTGCCAGCAGCCTAGCGGGGGAGAACACCGGGGAGCTGTTTTTT	CASSLAGENTGELFF
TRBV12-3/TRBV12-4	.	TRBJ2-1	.	.	CASSFGWGWGAVDF
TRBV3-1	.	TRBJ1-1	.	TGTGCCAGCAGCCAGCGATATGAAGCTTTCTTT	CASSQRYEAFF
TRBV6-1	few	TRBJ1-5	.	TGTGCCAGCAGTGAAGCAGGGCTCCCTAGCAATCAGCCCCAGCATTTT	CASSEAGLPSNQPQHF
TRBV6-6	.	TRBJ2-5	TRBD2	TGTGCCAGCAGTTACAGCGGGACTCCTCGCTTGGAGACCCAGTACTTC	CASSYSGTPRLETQYF
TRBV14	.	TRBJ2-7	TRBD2	TGTGCCAGCAGCCAACTAGCGGGACCCTACGAGCAGTACTTC	CASSQLAGPYEQYF